This TCR beta chain was recorded in a study of T cell changes during pregnancy in multiple sclerosis (dated by TCRdb to between 2019 and 2020). Notes on the research overall: In women with multiple sclerosis, the researchers looked at how the T cell repertoire shifted as pregnancy progressed.

According to the germline V gene, CDR1 reads MNHNS and CDR2 reads SASEGT. V and J are trimmed by 4 bases and 1 base, and the gene matches miss 14 bases of the junction. The CDR3 covers 20 residues, taking in both the cysteine and the phenylalanine. Only the CDR3 DNA stays, 60 bases, in frame from base 1. The library was prepared using the immunoSEQ multiplex PCR assay. As stored in TCRdb, this immuneACCESS dataset retains in-frame rearrangements with V and J assigned. A fraction of the clones does not appear; measured against another copy, unresolved V genes explain less than half of the discrepancy, and the remainder lacks a known reason. This sample comprises tens of thousands of clones, approximately 94% of them detected only once. The ten largest account for around 0.84% of the sample. On this clone itself: The antigen it recognizes is unknown. No much larger clonotype is one base removed from it; base qualities were not supplied.

Recombination linked TRBV6-1 to TRBJ2-6, with 9 bases matching TRBD1. The source of this sequence is a female donor with multiple sclerosis, enrolled in a pregnancy study. This specimen was peripheral blood, taken in the third trimester of pregnancy. The CDR3 reads as follows: CASSAPEETGGLSGANVLTF. In nucleotide form, the sequence is TGTGCCAGCAGTGCCCCGGAGGAAACAGGGGGCCTTTCTGGGGCCAACGTCCTGACTTTC.